These 6 T cell receptor beta chains originate from one sample sequenced in a study of T cells after somatic rescue of genetic block. TCRdb keeps only in-frame clones here, not all; method: immunoSEQ multiplex PCR. The table lists tens of thousands of clones, 90% to 97% of them singletons. Specimen: peripheral blood mononuclear cells (PBMCs). The receptors come from a child less than two years old.

The rearrangement joins TRBV11-3 to TRBJ1-1, with D unclear. The CDR3 is 12 residues long. Germline CDR1 is SGHNT and CDR2 is YENEEA. V was shortened by 8 bases and J by 1 base, with 8 bases between the two germline ends. For the CDR3, the DNA is TGTGCCAGCGGTTTACAGAACACTGAAGCTTTCTTT. It is translated as CASGLQNTEAFF.

The chain employs TRBV5-1 and TRBJ1-1; D perhaps matches TRBD1 (6 bases). The CDR3 contains 12 residues. Trimming stripped 0 bases from V and 7 bases from J, with 7 bases between. CDR1 SGHRS and CDR2 YFSETQ come from the germline V gene. The DNA for the CDR3 is TGCGCCAGCAGCTTGGTACAGGGTGAAGCTTTCTTT. Protein: CASSLVQGEAFF.

The chain recombines TRBV5-6 with TRBJ2-3; 9 nucleotides align to TRBD1. This CDR3 comprises 14 residues. Germline V gene data show CDR1 as SGHDT and CDR2 as YYEEEE. V dropped 7 bases and J dropped 6; count of bases not matched to a gene: 9. As DNA, the CDR3 is TGTGCCAGCGATCGGAACAGGGGGCAGGATACGCAGTATTTT. It specifies CASDRNRGQDTQYF.

The CDR3 sequence: CASSIGQGGATNEKLFF. The DNA for the CDR3 is TGTGCCAGTAGTATCGGACAGGGGGGCGCAACTAATGAAAAACTGTTTTTT. The rearrangement joins TRBV19 to TRBJ1-4; 10 bases fit TRBD1. The trim removed 3 bases at V and 0 bases at J, leaving 4 bases unmatched. The CDR3 consists of 17 residues. Germline V gene data show CDR1 as LNHDA and CDR2 as SQIVND (reference sequence).

The rearrangement uses TRBV19 and TRBJ2-7, with 11 bases fitting TRBD2. The CDR3 is 14 amino acids. Per the germline V gene, CDR1 is LNHDA and CDR2 is SQIVND (reference sequence). J lost 7 bases, V lost 10 bases, and 12 bases had no gene match. CDR3 in DNA: TGTGCCACCTCAATACTAGCGGGAGAGTGGGAGCAGTACTTC. Its protein product is CATSILAGEWEQYF. Drawing the rest from reference TRBV19 and TRBJ2-7, the complete variable domain is DGGITQSPKYLFRKEGQNVTLSCEQNLNHDAMYWYRQDPGQGLRLIYYSQIVNDFQKGDIAEGYSVSREKKESFPLTVTSAQKNPTAFYLCATSILAGEWEQYFGPGTRLTVT.

The V call is TRBV6-5, the J call TRBJ2-5; either TRBD1 or TRBD2 may supply D (5 bases each). V was shortened by 6 bases and J by 3 bases, with 11 bases between the two germline ends. The germline gives CDR1 MNHEY, CDR2 SVGAGI. CDR3 size: 13 residues. The CDR3 loop is CASRGTVKETQYF. The CDR3, as DNA: TGTGCCAGCAGGGGGACGGTAAAAGAGACCCAGTACTTC.